This section outlines one T cell receptor beta chain sequence together with its context. Its cognate antigen is unknown. The CDR3 ends on some other residue instead of the conserved phenylalanine or tryptophan, so this is likely a read error. Because the CDR3's place on the DNA is in doubt, the DNA is left out and the CDR3 is given as listed by TCRdb. The data belong to a study of a mutant IDH1 vaccine in newly diagnosed glioma. As for the study in general: In some groups vaccination began 4-6 weeks post-radiotherapy; others received it with temozolomide.

Repertoires were generated with immunoSEQ multiplex PCR, while TCRdb's copy carries only in-frame clones and drops some. Among about 56,000 clones listed, about 87% were seen once. A total of 11 residues make up the CDR3, ends included. Looked up from germline, CDR1 is MDHEN and CDR2 is SYDVKM. As for time point: week 23, last vaccination. A 20-mer mutant IDH1 peptide at 300 ug was injected subcutaneously with topical imiquimod. This TCR was recovered from a man aged 35 to 55 with glioma. The chain combines TRBV28 with TRBJ1-2; the table names TRBD1, a call not compared with the DNA. The specimen comprised PBMCs, sampled from a glioma patient whose treatment included an IDH1 peptide vaccine. The CDR3 is CASSSNRDRRL.